The 22 T cell receptor beta chains below all came from one sample that was sequenced in a study of T cells after yellow fever vaccination. TCRdb passed the 5' RACE reads through MiXCR, listing each CDR3 protein once. The sample holds approximately 300,000 distinct CDR3 sequences, around a tenth seen once. The sample consisted of CD4+ T cells sorted from PBMCs, taken 45 days after the yellow fever booster vaccination. The receptors shown here come from a man aged 18 to 30 who received the YFV17D yellow fever vaccine.

This clonotype was observed a few times. V and J are TRBV7-2 and TRBJ1-6, with D hard to call. The CDR3 runs 13 residues. Looked up from germline, CDR1 is SGHTA and CDR2 is FQGNSA. Deletions cut 7 bases from V and 10 bases from J, with 14 bases between. This CDR3 reads CASTPRGYSPLHF. CDR3 in DNA: TGTGCCAGCACCCCCCGAGGGTACTCACCCCTCCACTTT.

This clonotype was seen many times. This chain joins TRBV7-6 and TRBJ1-1; 7 nucleotides match TRBD1. Trimming took 5 bases from V and 4 from J; bases not matched to a gene: 7. CDR3 length: 14 amino acids. Germline V gene lookup returns CDR1 SGHVS and CDR2 FNYEAQ. The CDR3 sequence: CASSIRQGSTEAFF. The CDR3 region has the DNA TGTGCCAGCAGCATCCGACAGGGATCCACTGAAGCTTTCTTT.

This clonotype was found a few times. This chain links TRBV9 with TRBJ2-7, with D uncertain. V lost 4 bases to trimming and J lost 4 bases, with 12 bases between them. CDR1 is SGDLS and CDR2 is YYNGEE in the germline V gene. The CDR3 is 13 residues long. The CDR3 reads CASSRMVGYEQYF. The CDR3 nucleotides read TGTGCCAGCAGCAGAATGGTCGGGTACGAGCAGTACTTC. The full variable domain, its missing parts supplied by reference TRBV9 and TRBJ2-7, is DSGVTQTPKHLITATGQRVTLRCSPRSGDLSVYWYQQSLDQGLQFLIQYYNGEERAKGNILERFSAQQFPDLHSELNLSSLELGDSALYFCASSRMVGYEQYFGPGTRLTVT.

This clonotype was detected only a few times. The genes are TRBV7-2 and TRBJ2-7, with a possible D match to TRBD1 (6 bases). V was cut by 6 bases and J by 2 bases, with 11 bases left in between. Germline CDR1 is SGHTA and CDR2 is FQGNSA. The CDR3 totals 13 residues. The DNA of the CDR3 is TGTGCCAGCAGTTACAGGGCCCCCTACGAGCAGTACTTC. Encoded protein: CASSYRAPYEQYF.

This clonotype has ten or more counts. This chain links TRBV5-1 with TRBJ2-3, with D unclear. Per the germline V gene, CDR1 is SGHRS and CDR2 is YFSETQ. The CDR3 contains 13 residues. Trimming left V 7 bases short and J 0 bases short, with 9 bases between. The CDR3 is CASFLLSTDTQYF. The CDR3 DNA follows: TGCGCCAGCTTTCTGCTTAGCACAGATACGCAGTATTTT.

A few counts support this clonotype. The chain joins TRBV7-2 to TRBJ2-3, with TRBD2 matching over 11 bases. Trimming removed 5 bases from V and 13 bases from J; junction bases left unmatched: 11. The length of the CDR3 is 14 residues. Germline V gene lookup returns CDR1 SGHTA and CDR2 FQGNSA. The CDR3 reads CASSAGLAGHFKYF. The CDR3 DNA reads as TGTGCCAGCAGCGCCGGACTAGCGGGCCACTTTAAGTATTTT.

This rearrangement joins TRBV28 to TRBJ2-2; D unclear. The germline V and J ends were trimmed by 6 bases and 4 bases, with 6 bases remaining between them. The germline V gene encodes CDR1 MDHEN and CDR2 SYDVKM. The CDR3 totals 12 residues. The CDR3 reads CASSVITGELFF. As DNA, the CDR3 is TGTGCCAGCAGCGTCATCACCGGGGAGCTGTTTTTT.

This clonotype has just a few counts. The V gene is TRBV9, the J gene TRBJ1-1, with no clear D. V was shortened by 0 bases and J by 4 bases, with 10 bases between the two germline ends. The germline CDR1 and CDR2 sequences are SGDLS and YYNGEE. This CDR3 has 14 residues. This CDR3 is CASSVGAVGTEAFF. The CDR3 DNA is TGTGCCAGCAGCGTAGGAGCAGTGGGCACTGAAGCTTTCTTT.

This chain links TRBV20-1 with TRBJ2-2; D ambiguous. CDR1 DFQATT and CDR2 SNEGSKA come from the germline V gene (reference sequence). This CDR3 spans 14 amino acids. Trimming pared 0 bases from V and 4 bases from J, leaving 9 bases between. CDR3 in amino acids: CSARDQHGTGELFF. For the CDR3, the DNA is TGCAGTGCTAGAGATCAGCATGGCACCGGGGAGCTGTTTTTT.

The chain recombines TRBV11-2 with TRBJ1-1; D not resolved. The CDR3 has 16 residues. With 5 bases removed from V and 0 bases from J, the gap between germline ends came to 16 bases. CDR1 SGHAT and CDR2 FQNNGV come from the germline V gene. DNA of the CDR3: TGTGCCAGCAGCCCCCCGGGAGTGCCTGTGAACACTGAAGCTTTCTTT. Its translation is CASSPPGVPVNTEAFF.

This clonotype showed up many times. This chain links TRBV12-3 or TRBV12-4 with TRBJ1-3; D ambiguous. The CDR3 totals 15 residues. The V end was cut by 8 bases, the J end by 2 bases, with 16 bases between. The CDR3 spells CASAPRKLTGNTIYF. DNA of the CDR3: TGTGCCAGCGCTCCCCGGAAACTGACTGGAAACACCATATATTTT.

The V call is TRBV5-4, the J call TRBJ1-6; 7 bases align to TRBD1. Losses at the gene ends were 4 bases for V and 5 bases for J; bases not matched to a gene: 6. This CDR3 region has 15 residues. Germline lookup yields CDR1 SGHNT and CDR2 YYREEE (reference sequence). The CDR3 nucleotides read TGTGCCAGCAGCCATTCGGGACAGCATAATTCACCCCTCCACTTT. It is translated as CASSHSGQHNSPLHF.

This chain uses TRBV4-2 with TRBJ2-2, with TRBD2 as a possible D gene (6 bases). Germline values: CDR1 LGHNA, CDR2 YNFKEQ. This CDR3 has 17 residues. Between the trimmed V and J ends, which lost 0 bases and 1 base, there was a span of 12 bases. The CDR3 sequence is CASSQEGARGNTGELFF. CDR3 in DNA: TGTGCCAGCAGCCAAGAGGGTGCGCGGGGGAACACCGGGGAGCTGTTTTTT.

The chain employs TRBV4-1 and TRBJ1-4; D remains unclear. Germline V CDR1 and CDR2: MGHRA, YSYEKL. V was cut by 0 bases and J by 0 bases, with 17 bases left in between. CDR3 length: 19 residues. CDR3 sequence: CASSQDHRAAGTTNEKLFF. CDR3 DNA: TGCGCCAGCAGCCAAGATCATCGAGCAGCGGGGACAACTAATGAAAAACTGTTTTTT.

This clonotype was found a few times. This chain joins TRBV6-5 and TRBJ2-7; no clear D. Germline CDR1 MNHEY, CDR2 SVGAGI. The V gene lost 6 bases and the J gene lost 3 bases, with 18 bases spanning the gap. The CDR3 covers 15 residues. The CDR3 sequence is CASSRDNSGRYEQYF. The CDR3 nucleotides read TGTGCCAGCAGCCGCGATAACTCCGGGCGCTACGAGCAGTACTTC.

This clonotype came up a few times. The DNA of the CDR3 is TGTGCCAGCAGCCCAAGAGGTGCCGGGACTATCTTAAGTCCCCAGTACTTC. It encodes CASSPRGAGTILSPQYF. The J gene is TRBJ2-5, the V gene TRBV7-9; 7 nucleotides line up with TRBD2. V gave up 5 bases and J gave up 9 bases; unmatched junction bases: 21. The CDR3 contains 17 residues. Germline loops: CDR1 SEHNR, CDR2 FQNEAQ (reference sequence).

This clonotype has just a few counts. The chain is built from TRBV28 and TRBJ2-5; maybe TRBD2 (6 bases). The V end lost 3 bases, the J end lost 0 bases, and 14 bases lay between the germline ends. This CDR3 is built from 16 residues. CDR1 is MDHEN, CDR2 SYDVKM, per germline. Written as DNA, the CDR3 is TGTGCCAGCAGTTTGTTCGGGAGCAATCACCAAGAGACCCAGTACTTC. Its translation is CASSLFGSNHQETQYF. Complete variable domain (other parts from reference TRBV28 and TRBJ2-5): DVKVTQSSRYLVKRTGEKVFLECVQDMDHENMFWYRQDPGLGLRLIYFSYDVKMKEKGDIPEGYSVSREKKERFSLILESASTNQTSMYLCASSLFGSNHQETQYFGPGTRLLVL.

This clonotype was observed a handful of times. The chain joins TRBV20-1 to TRBJ2-5; 10 bases map to TRBD2. The CDR3 runs 15 residues. Germline trimming cut 2 bases from V and 5 bases from J; bases unmatched to any gene: 8. Germline CDR1 and CDR2: DFQATT and SNEGSKA (reference sequence). The chain's CDR3 is CSARKSGGAWETQYF. The CDR3 DNA follows: TGCAGTGCTAGAAAAAGCGGGGGGGCTTGGGAGACCCAGTACTTC.

The CDR3 region is CASPRRGHTGELFF. For the CDR3, the DNA is TGTGCCAGCCCTCGAAGGGGTCACACCGGGGAGCTGTTTTTT. The rearrangement links TRBV6-4 to TRBJ2-2; possible D gene TRBD1, 5 bases. The CDR3 covers 14 residues. The V end lost 8 bases, the J end lost 3 bases, and 13 bases lay between the germline ends. Germline lookup yields CDR1 MRHNA and CDR2 SNTAGT.

This clonotype was counted between two and nine times. The chain joins TRBV12-3 or TRBV12-4 to TRBJ1-4; a possible D gene is TRBD1 (5 bases). The CDR3 runs to 14 residues. V was pared by 4 bases and J by 7 bases, with 13 bases between. For the CDR3, the DNA is TGTGCCAGCAGTTCTCAGGGAAAAGGTGAAAAACTGTTTTTT. This encodes CASSSQGKGEKLFF.

This clonotype has a handful of counts. The chain joins TRBV6-5 to TRBJ1-4; D gene unclear. Trimming left V 6 bases short and J 7 bases short, with 12 bases between. From germline, CDR1 is MNHEY and CDR2 SVGAGI. This CDR3 spans 13 amino acids. CDR3 protein: CASSGQFPEKLFF. DNA for the CDR3: TGTGCCAGCAGCGGGCAATTCCCTGAAAAACTGTTTTTT.

V is TRBV6-1 and J is TRBJ1-5; tentative D call: TRBD1 (5 bases). Germline-derived CDR1 and CDR2 are MNHNS and SASEGT. The CDR3 runs 16 residues. The V end was cut by 5 bases, the J end by 0 bases, with 14 bases between. The CDR3 loop reads CASSSPGSHSNQPQHF. CDR3 nucleotides: TGTGCCAGCAGTAGTCCAGGGTCTCATAGCAATCAGCCCCAGCATTTT.